The 17 T cell receptor beta chains in this list originate from one sample, sequenced in a study of control samples from healthy donors and cancer patients. Measured with immunoSEQ multiplex PCR; TCRdb has only the in-frame clones, and not every one. The profile shows about 100,000 clones, around 89% of them singletons. The sample was blood. These receptors all come from a man aged 25-40 years in good health.

This clone appeared a few times. The chain employs TRBV23-1 and TRBJ2-7; D not resolved. TRBV23-1 is reported as an ORF; its role is uncertain. V lost 5 bases, J lost 2 bases, and 10 bases lay in between. This CDR3 is built from 13 residues. CDR3 nucleotides: TGCGCCAGCAGTGGCCCAGCAACCTACGAGCAGTACGTC. Amino acid sequence: CASSGPATYEQYV.

The V call is TRBV6-5, the J call TRBJ2-5; 14 bases agree with TRBD2. Trimming cost V 6 bases and J 5 bases; bases outside gene matches: 5. The CDR3 is 15 amino acids. The germline V gene encodes CDR1 MNHEY and CDR2 SVGAGI. CDR3 nucleotide sequence: TGTGCCAGCAGCTCATGGACTAGCGGGAGGGAGACCCAGTACTTC. It specifies CASSSWTSGRETQYF.

The V and J genes are TRBV7-9 and TRBJ2-2; a weak D match, TRBD2 (6 bases). Germline CDR1 and CDR2: SEHNR and FQNEAQ (reference sequence). With 5 bases removed from V and 4 bases from J, the gap between germline ends came to 11 bases. The CDR3 spans 14 residues. The CDR3 spells CASSPGTFTGELFF. DNA of the CDR3: TGTGCCAGCAGCCCCGGGACTTTCACCGGGGAGCTGTTTTTT. The entire variable domain, with the rest obtained from reference TRBV7-9 and TRBJ2-2, is as follows: DTGVSQNPRHKITKRGQNVTFRCDPISEHNRLYWYRQTLGQGPEFLTYFQNEAQLEKSRLLSDRFSAERPKGSFSTLEIQRTEQGDSAMYLCASSPGTFTGELFFGEGSRLTVL.

This chain links TRBV11-3 with TRBJ2-2; D is uncertain. Germline V gives CDR1 SGHNT, CDR2 YENEEA. This CDR3 comprises 12 residues. Between the trimmed V and J ends, which lost 2 bases and 2 bases, there was a span of 0 bases. CDR3 amino acids: CASSLNTGELFF. In DNA form, the CDR3 reads TGTGCCAGCAGCTTAAACACCGGGGAGCTGTTTTTT.

The rearrangement joins TRBV3-1 (or the pseudogene TRBV3-2) to TRBJ2-1; 10 bases agree with TRBD2. CDR1 and CDR2 from the germline V gene are LGHDT and YNNKEL (reference sequence). The CDR3 is 15 residues long. V dropped 4 bases and J dropped 3; count of bases not matched to a gene: 3. The CDR3 coding sequence is TGTGCCAGCAGCCCAAGCGGGAGGGGCTACAATGAGCAGTTCTTC. It codes for CASSPSGRGYNEQFF.

The J gene is TRBJ1-5, the V gene TRBV29-1, with 8 bases matching TRBD1. This CDR3 is 13 amino acids long. In germline, CDR1 is SQVTM, CDR2 ANQGSEA. With V trimmed by 5 bases and J by 6 bases, 6 bases remained unmatched. CDR3 in amino acids: CSVRQGNGQPQHF. The CDR3 DNA sequence: TGCAGCGTTCGACAGGGGAATGGTCAGCCCCAGCATTTT.

The CDR3 DNA reads TGTGCCAGCAGCCTCGACAGGGACAATGAGCAGTTCTTC. This translates into CASSLDRDNEQFF. The chain joins TRBV5-4 to TRBJ2-1, with 7 bases fitting TRBD1. With 4 bases clipped from V and 5 bases from J, the junction kept 3 bases outside the gene matches. Per germline, CDR1 SGHNT and CDR2 YYREEE (reference sequence). This CDR3 region has 13 residues.

For the CDR3, the DNA is TGTGCCAGCAGCCAAGACCTAGCGGGGGGACTAAGGAATGAGCAGTTCTTC. Amino acids: CASSQDLAGGLRNEQFF. V is TRBV3-1 (or the pseudogene TRBV3-2) and J is TRBJ2-1; 11 bases are shared with TRBD2. V lost 0 bases, J lost 7 bases, and 8 bases stayed unmatched. There are 17 residues in the CDR3. Germline V lookup: CDR1 LGHDT, CDR2 YNNKEL (reference sequence).

V gene TRBV9 combines with J gene TRBJ1-1; perhaps TRBD1 as D (6 bases). Germline V gives CDR1 SGDLS, CDR2 YYNGEE. Trimming removed 6 bases from V and 3 bases from J, with 12 bases in between. This CDR3 region has 13 residues. The CDR3 region is CASTLGGDTEAFF. The CDR3 nucleotides are TGTGCCAGCACCTTAGGGGGTGACACTGAAGCTTTCTTT.

The chain employs TRBV15 and TRBJ2-1; 9 bases map to TRBD2. Germline V CDR1 and CDR2: LNHNV, YYDKDF (reference sequence). The CDR3 sequence is 14 residues long. Trimming removed 1 base from V and 9 bases from J; junction bases left unmatched: 4. CDR3 protein: CATSRALAGSEQFF. The CDR3 DNA reads TGTGCCACCAGCAGAGCGCTAGCGGGATCTGAGCAGTTCTTC.

The chain carries TRBV4-3 and TRBJ2-1; D is perhaps TRBD2 (5 bases). The V end lost 1 base, the J end lost 8 bases, and 9 bases lay between the germline ends. CDR1 LGHNA and CDR2 YSLEER come from the germline V gene. The CDR3 has 13 amino acids. This CDR3 reads CASSQVVGDEQFF. The CDR3 DNA reads TGCGCCAGCAGCCAAGTCGTGGGAGATGAGCAGTTCTTC.

CDR3 bases: TGTGCCAGCTCACCAAACATACGGGGTAGCGAGCAGTTCTTC. Amino acid sequence: CASSPNIRGSEQFF. The chain joins TRBV18 to TRBJ2-1, with D possibly matching TRBD2 (5 bases). V was shortened by 2 bases and J by 10 bases, with 15 bases between the two germline ends. Germline V gives CDR1 KGHSH, CDR2 LQKENI. The CDR3 length is 14 residues.

CDR3 nucleotides: TGTGCCAGCAGTTTCGGTGGCAGTTTGGGGACCCAGTACTTC. Its translation: CASSFGGSLGTQYF. This chain uses TRBV27 with TRBJ2-5; no reliable D call. The CDR3 totals 14 residues. Per germline, CDR1 MNHEY and CDR2 SMNVEV (reference sequence). V gave up 3 bases and J gave up 7 bases, with 15 bases separating them.

This rearrangement joins TRBV19 to TRBJ1-2; 7 nucleotides match TRBD1. Germline CDR1 reads LNHDA; CDR2 reads SQIVND (reference sequence). The V gene end was trimmed by 5 bases and the J gene end by 2 bases; junction bases not matched to a gene: 5. The CDR3 is 14 amino acids. DNA for the CDR3: TGTGCCAGTAGTCCTCAGGGGGGGAACTATGGCTACACCTTC. Protein: CASSPQGGNYGYTF.

This clone has just a few counts. This chain uses TRBV5-5 with TRBJ2-6; D possibly matches TRBD1 or TRBD2 (6 bases each). Trimming took 10 bases from V and 0 from J, leaving 17 bases between them. Germline-derived CDR1 and CDR2 are SGHKS and YYEKEE (reference sequence). There are 16 residues in the CDR3. CDR3 nucleotides: TGTGCCCCAAGGGGGGACTCGAGCTCTGGGGCCAACGTCCTGACTTTC. It specifies CAPRGDSSSGANVLTF.

This clone was seen only once. The chain joins TRBV6-2 or TRBV6-3 to TRBJ2-2; no firm D call. There are 14 residues in the CDR3. In germline, CDR1 is MNHEY, CDR2 SVGEGT. V dropped 3 bases and J dropped 6 bases, with 11 bases sitting between them. The CDR3 sequence is CASSYRAEPGELFF. The DNA for the CDR3 is TGTGCCAGCAGTTATAGGGCAGAACCCGGGGAGCTGTTTTTT.

The rearrangement uses TRBV6-5 and TRBJ1-3; D uncertain. CDR1 MNHEY and CDR2 SVGAGI come from the germline V gene. The CDR3 totals 15 residues. The V gene lost 6 bases and the J gene lost 0 bases, with 12 bases spanning the gap. CDR3 region: CASRGQAFSGNTIYF. In DNA form, the CDR3 reads TGTGCCAGCAGGGGCCAAGCCTTCTCTGGAAACACCATATATTTT.